The sequence of this T cell receptor (beta chain) was determined in a study of T cell responses to AZD1222 COVID-19 vaccine (dated by TCRdb to about 2021). A note on the overall study: A total of over 230 trial participants underwent TCR sequencing, of whom 207 received two doses of AZD1222 and about 26 received two doses of the MenACWY control vaccine. Enrollment into the trials was organized by age into subgroups of 18-55, 56-69 and 70-plus years, and those subgroups contained approximately 150, 30 and 60 TCR-sequenced participants, respectively.

Overall study results and their limits: After two AZD1222 doses, spike-specific TCR breadth and depth were significantly higher than at day 0 and than in MenACWY recipients. Participants were mostly white British and included more females than males, and it was suggested by the authors that clonal diversity may have been underestimated. Conclusions about previously exposed vaccinees are limited, since just six AZD1222 recipients were seropositive for SARS-CoV-2 at baseline. Reportedly, close to half of the unique spike-specific TCRs recognized epitopes lying outside the regions that are mutated in the B.1.351 and B.1.1.7 variants. In the small 56-69-year group, the increase in depth fell short of significance, most likely because of low power. Because no samples from the day 14 peak response were available, repertoires could be characterized only after the peak T cell response. CD4 TCRs associated with the vaccine covered the entire spike protein, and the dominant responses were in regions 160-218 and 743-854.

Worth noting for this clone: The antigen this receptor binds is unknown. Per-base quality was not reported, and no clone a single base away is much larger than it.

The CDR3 regions of human TCRbeta chains were subjected to immunosequencing. For the original study's pipeline: Repertoire TCRs were checked for matches against a reference library of SARS-CoV-2-specific TCRs that had been generated using the MIRA antigen-specificity platform. Breadth was defined as the fraction of unique TCRs that were SARS-CoV-2-associated. Depth was defined as the fraction of total T cells that were SARS-CoV-2-associated. Using the MIRA data, each spike-specific TCR was assigned both to the spike region to which the TCR was reactive and to a CD4 or CD8 class. Log10-transformed breadth and depth values were compared by one-way ANOVA with Sidak's multiple comparisons tests. TCRdb's version of the immuneACCESS table is confined to in-frame rearrangements and falls short of the full clone set. An unresolved V gene accounts for under half of the shortfall where checked; the remainder is of unknown origin. V, J and clone size reflect that table, while D and trimming were determined from the DNA. The sample table holds some 280,000 clones, of which about 94% were seen once. 0.5% to 0.65% of the sample is taken by the ten largest.

The CDR3 holds 15 amino acids from the cysteine to the phenylalanine. Only the CDR3 part of the read is kept: 45 bases, read in frame from the first base. Via the germline V gene, CDR1 is SGDLS and CDR2 YYNGEE. Relative to germline, V is 4 bases shorter and J is 0 bases shorter, with 8 bases between their ends. The sample's time point, from its label and the paper: about 28 days (+/-7) after the second vaccine dose. AZD1222 recipients whose second dose came at about 4 weeks and those whose second dose came at about 12 weeks were combined into one group, since spike-specific TCR depth and breadth did not differ between the two schedules. Vaccinee samples were obtained from the UK trials COV001 and COV002, which included a single-blind randomized controlled phase 2/3 trial of AZD1222 (ChAdOx1 nCoV-19) in healthy adults. Trial participant PBMC samples were collected at day 0 and day 28 after the second dose for TCRbeta chain sequencing.

The source is an adult who received the AZD1222 COVID-19 vaccine. The V and J segments used are TRBV9 and TRBJ1-6, and perhaps TRBD1 as D gene, on 6 matching bases. This specimen consisted of peripheral blood, obtained 28 days after the second AZD1222 dose. The CDR3 protein sequence reads: CASSPRGSYNSPLHF. The DNA sequence is TGTGCCAGCAGCCCCAGGGGCTCCTATAATTCACCCCTCCACTTT.